This is a list of T cell receptor beta chains from one sample in a study of T cell responses to AZD1222 COVID-19 vaccine. Measured with immunoSEQ multiplex PCR; TCRdb has only the in-frame clones, and not every one. The sample has 110,000 to 150,000 clones; more than 80% are singletons. This specimen was peripheral blood, taken on day 0 of MenACWY control vaccination. These receptor sequences come from an adult in good health. Each CDR3 is given with its conserved first and last residue. The D gene is left open where the match is weak. Size tells how often a clone was seen (once, few, many) or the class of an expanded clone, and some rows leave it out.

j_gene | abundance | d_gene | v_gene | CDR3nt | CDR3aa
TRBJ1-2 | . | . | TRBV18 | TGTGCCAGCTCACCAGACCGGACCTCGAACTATGGCTACACCTTC | CASSPDRTSNYGYTF
TRBJ1-6 | . | . | TRBV6-6 | TGTGCCAGTCGAAGGACCAGGGACTCCTATAATTCACCCCTCCACTTT | CASRRTRDSYNSPLHF
TRBJ1-2 | . | . | TRBV5-1 | TGCGCCAGCAGCGTTGGAGGGGCTAACTATGGCTACACCTTC | CASSVGGANYGYTF
TRBJ1-6 | . | . | TRBV19 | TGTGCCAGTTCTGACGGCAGGGGTTCACCCCTCCACTTT | CASSDGRGSPLHF
TRBJ1-1 | . | . | TRBV19 | TGTGCCAGTGAGGGGACAACTGAAGCTTTCTTT | CASEGTTEAFF
TRBJ1-4 | . | . | TRBV6-2/TRBV6-3 | TGTGCCAGCAGCCCAGTTGATGAAAAACTGTTTTTT | CASSPVDEKLFF
TRBJ2-7 | few | . | TRBV19 | TGTGCCAGTAGTATCGGCAGGAGGGGGGTCGTCGAGCAGTACTTC | CASSIGRRGVVEQYF
TRBJ1-2 | . | . | TRBV7-2 | TGTGCCAGCAGTATGACAGAAAACTATGGCTACACCTTC | CASSMTENYGYTF
TRBJ1-2 | once | TRBD1 | TRBV7-2 | TGTGCCAGCAGCTCAGGGACAGGGGGGATGAACTATGGCTACACCTTC | CASSSGTGGMNYGYTF
TRBJ1-4 | . | . | TRBV18 | TGTGCCAGCACTTCAAAACGGGACATAACAGGAGAAAAACTGTTTTTT | CASTSKRDITGEKLFF
TRBJ2-7 | . | . | TRBV21-1 | TGTGCCAGCAGCAAAGGCTGTCAGGCGGGCCTTACCTACGAGCAGTACTTC | CASSKGCQAGLTYEQYF
TRBJ1-6 | once | . | TRBV6-5 | TGTGCCAGCAGTTGGACGTTGAATTCACCCCTCCACTTT | CASSWTLNSPLHF
TRBJ2-7 | . | TRBD1 | TRBV19 | TGTGCCAGTAGTATAAGACAGGGGCCCTACTACGAGCAGTACTTC | CASSIRQGPYYEQYF
TRBJ2-7 | . | . | TRBV30 | TGTGCCTGGAGTACCTTTAGGGGGCAGTACTTC | CAWSTFRGQYF
TRBJ2-1 | . | TRBD1 | TRBV7-8 | TGTGCCAGCAGCTTGGACAGGTTTTCATACAATGAGCAGTTCTTC | CASSLDRFSYNEQFF
TRBJ2-7 | . | . | TRBV7-9 | TGTGCCAGCAGCATGGACCGGGACCGCGGGGTCCGCGAGCAGTACTTC | CASSMDRDRGVREQYF
TRBJ1-4 | . | . | TRBV6-5 | TGTGCCAGCATAAATCAGGGGTTTGGCGAAAAACTGTTTTTT | CASINQGFGEKLFF
TRBJ1-1 | once | . | TRBV5-6 | TGTGCCAGCAGCTTCGTGGTTTTGGCACAGACTGAAGCTTTCTTT | CASSFVVLAQTEAFF
TRBJ1-5 | . | . | TRBV18 | TGTGCCAGCTCACCACCGGGGGGGGCTTGGGACAATCAGCCCCAGCATTTT | CASSPPGGAWDNQPQHF
TRBJ1-1 | once | . | TRBV6-5 | TGTGCCAGCAGTTTGGGGGCGGGACTCAACACTGAAGCTTTCTTT | CASSLGAGLNTEAFF
TRBJ2-1 | . | TRBD2 | TRBV30 | TGTGCCTGGAGTGCAAGACTAGCGGGAGAGTACAATGAGCAGTTCTTC | CAWSARLAGEYNEQFF
TRBJ1-1 | . | . | TRBV29-1 | TGCAGCGTGGCCCAGGGAGAGGACACTGAAGCTTTCTTT | CSVAQGEDTEAFF
TRBJ2-7 | . | TRBD2 | TRBV10-3 | TGTGCCATCAGTGCCAGGACTAGCGGGAGCCACGAGCAGTACTTC | CAISARTSGSHEQYF
TRBJ1-2 | . | . | TRBV9 | TGTGCCAGCAGCGTAGAGCCGACTTCGGGCGTTGGCTACACCTTC | CASSVEPTSGVGYTF
TRBJ2-3 | . | . | TRBV15 | TGTGCCACCAGCAGAGCAACGGGGCCGCAGTATTTT | CATSRATGPQYF
TRBJ2-3 | . | . | TRBV7-3 | TGTGCCAGCAGCTTAACGGGGAGTAGCCTCACAGATACGCAGTATTTT | CASSLTGSSLTDTQYF
TRBJ1-5 | once | . | TRBV15 | TGTGCCACCAGCAGAGTGGGCGATTATAGCAATCAGCCCCAGCATTTT | CATSRVGDYSNQPQHF
TRBJ1-4 | . | . | TRBV18 | TGTGCCAGCTCACCAGACCGACAGAATGAAAAACTGTTTTTT | CASSPDRQNEKLFF
TRBJ2-7 | . | TRBD2 | TRBV28 | TGTGCCAGCAGTTTAAGTGGGGGGGACTCCTACGAGCAGTACTTC | CASSLSGGDSYEQYF
TRBJ1-5 | . | TRBD1 | TRBV5-1 | TGCGCCAGCAGCCGGGACAGTACGGGCAATCAGCCCCAGCATTTT | CASSRDSTGNQPQHF
TRBJ1-3 | . | . | TRBV9 | TGTGCCAGCAGCCCGGCGACGGGATCTGGAAACACCATATATTTT | CASSPATGSGNTIYF
TRBJ1-5 | . | TRBD1 | TRBV28 | TGTGCCAGCAGTTTCGGTCTCCAGGGGGCGGGTCAGCCCCAGCATTTT | CASSFGLQGAGQPQHF
TRBJ1-6 | once | TRBD1 | TRBV19 | TGTGCCAGTAGTATAGCGGCAGGGGGCGGCAATTCACCCCTCCACTTT | CASSIAAGGGNSPLHF
TRBJ1-1 | . | . | TRBV7-3 | TGTGCCAGCGGAGGGGGCACTGAAGCTTTCTTT | CASGGGTEAFF
TRBJ2-3 | . | TRBD2 | TRBV2 | TGTGCCAGCATTACTAGCGGGAGGGCTAGCACAGATACGCAGTATTTT | CASITSGRASTDTQYF
TRBJ1-1 | . | . | TRBV6-2/TRBV6-3 | TGTGCCAGCAGTAAAAACAGTGAAGCTTTCTTT | CASSKNSEAFF
TRBJ1-1 | . | TRBD1 | TRBV12-3/TRBV12-4 | TGTGCCAGCAGTTTGAAGACAGGGACTGAAGCTTTCTTT | CASSLKTGTEAFF
TRBJ1-1 | . | . | TRBV12-3/TRBV12-4 | TGTGCCAGCAGTCGTTACAGGGAGGGTGAAGCTTTCTTT | CASSRYREGEAFF
TRBJ1-1 | . | . | TRBV7-9 | TGTGCCAGCAGCTTAAGAGGGGACACTGAAGCTTTCTTT | CASSLRGDTEAFF
TRBJ2-3 | . | . | TRBV7-8 | TGTGCCAGCAGCTTAGCACAGGTCCGCACAGATACGCAGTATTTT | CASSLAQVRTDTQYF
TRBJ2-5 | . | . | TRBV12-3/TRBV12-4 | TGTGCCAGCCTACCGGAGACCCAGTACTTC | CASLPETQYF
TRBJ2-3 | . | TRBD2 | TRBV10-3 | TGTGCCATCGCCATGGGAAGCGGGAGGGTAACTAGCACAGATACGCAGTATTTT | CAIAMGSGRVTSTDTQYF
TRBJ1-2 | . | . | TRBV2 | TGTGCCAGAGGGACTGCTCCTTGGTTGACCTTC | CARGTAPWLTF
TRBJ1-1 | . | . | TRBV3-1/TRBV3-2 | TGTGCCAGCAGCCAAGATACGGGGGGTGCTGAAGCTTTCTTT | CASSQDTGGAEAFF
TRBJ1-2 | . | . | TRBV5-1 | TGCGCCAGCAGCTTGGAGGAGGGAGGCTACACCTTC | CASSLEEGGYTF
TRBJ2-5 | once | . | TRBV6-5 | TGTGCCAGCAGTTACCCTTGGCGGAGCCGGTCAGAGACCCAGTACTTC | CASSYPWRSRSETQYF
TRBJ1-1 | . | . | TRBV19 | TGTGCCAGTAGTATAACGGTTAACACTGAAGCTTTCTTT | CASSITVNTEAFF
TRBJ1-1 | . | . | TRBV5-6 | TGTGCCAGCAGCTTCCGGCAGGGGCCTTACCACACTGAAGCTTTCTTT | CASSFRQGPYHTEAFF
TRBJ2-7 | . | . | TRBV10-3 | TGTGCCATCAGAACGACCGAGAACTCCTACGAGCAGTACTTC | CAIRTTENSYEQYF
TRBJ2-5 | . | . | TRBV2 | TGTGCCAGCAGTGTGAACAGTGTTAACGAAGAGACCCAGTACTTC | CASSVNSVNEETQYF
TRBJ2-7 | . | TRBD1 | TRBV13 | TGTGCCAGCAGCGCACTGGGACAGGGGGCTAAGGAGCAGTACTTC | CASSALGQGAKEQYF
TRBJ2-7 | . | . | TRBV12-3/TRBV12-4 | TGTGCCAGCAGTCCTGACACCTACGAGCAGTACTTC | CASSPDTYEQYF